A selection of T cell receptor beta chains follows, all from one sample in a study of identical twins. Each CDR3 protein gets one entry after TCRdb re-called the 5' RACE reads with MiXCR. The table lists 450,000 or so distinct CDR3 sequences, 14% of them singletons, with more than 0.5% in the top ten. These same records also appear under a second study, on yellow fever vaccine responses in identical twins.

Sequencing input: CD4+ T cells sorted from blood. These receptors were taken from a woman between 18 and 29 years old in good health. Both conserved end residues are part of each CDR3. The D gene is left open where the match is weak. Some rows mark clone size as missing; the rest say once, few, many or name a class of expanded clone.

v_gene,d_gene,abundance,j_gene,CDR3nt,CDR3aa
TRBV5-8,-,-,TRBJ2-4,TGTGCCAGCAGCTTTGACCCAAGGCGGGATTACATTCAGTACTTC,CASSFDPRRDYIQYF
TRBV7-9,-,-,TRBJ1-5,TGTGCCAGCAGCTTATGGTCTGGGGCAAACAATCAGCCCCAGCATTTT,CASSLWSGANNQPQHF
TRBV27,TRBD1,many,TRBJ2-7,TGTGCCAGCAGTCTTTGGGGAGAACCGGGACAGACCTACGAGCAGTACTTC,CASSLWGEPGQTYEQYF
TRBV20-1,TRBD1,-,TRBJ2-3,TGCAGTGCTAGTGGAGACAGGGCGCCCGATACGCAGTATTTT,CSASGDRAPDTQYF
TRBV10-3,-,-,TRBJ2-1,TGTGCCATCAGTATTGACTGGATCAATGAGCAGTTCTTC,CAISIDWINEQFF
TRBV20-1,TRBD2,-,TRBJ2-7,TGCAGTGCTAGACCCACGCGGGAGCTAGTGAGATACGAGCAGTACTTC,CSARPTRELVRYEQYF
TRBV24-1,-,many,TRBJ2-1,TGTGCCACCAGGTCAACAGGCGACAATGAGCAGTTCTTC,CATRSTGDNEQFF
TRBV3-1,-,few,TRBJ2-1,TGTGCCAGCAGTACAGGGAAGGGGGTTGAGCAGTTCTTC,CASSTGKGVEQFF
TRBV24-1,-,-,TRBJ2-7,TGTGCCACCAGTGATCCGAAGGACGCCTACGAGCAGTACTTC,CATSDPKDAYEQYF
TRBV11-1,-,-,TRBJ2-7,TGTGCCAGCGGGCAGGGGGGCAACGAGCAGTACTTC,CASGQGGNEQYF
TRBV10-3,TRBD2,-,TRBJ2-7,TGTGCCATCAGTCCGACTAGCGGATCCTACGAGCAGTACTTC,CAISPTSGSYEQYF
TRBV12-3/TRBV12-4,-,many,TRBJ2-3,TGTGCCAGCAGTTTAAGTGCAGGGTCCGATACGCAGTATTTT,CASSLSAGSDTQYF
TRBV12-3/TRBV12-4,-,-,TRBJ2-2,TGTGCCAGCAGACGGGGGCCAAACACCGGGGAGCTGTTTTTT,CASRRGPNTGELFF
TRBV27,-,few,TRBJ1-1,TGTGCCAGCTCAGTTTTCGGGGCGGGTAGTACTGAAGCTTTCTTT,CASSVFGAGSTEAFF
TRBV10-2,TRBD2,-,TRBJ2-1,TGCGCCAGCAGTTATAGCGGGGGTGAGCAGTTCTTC,CASSYSGGEQFF
TRBV28,-,few,TRBJ2-2,TGTGCCAGCAGTTCCCCAATAGGGCTAGCCGGGGAGCTGTTTTTT,CASSSPIGLAGELFF
TRBV9,TRBD1,-,TRBJ2-7,TGTGCCAGCAGCGGAGGGGACAGGGGGTATTACGAGCAGTACTTC,CASSGGDRGYYEQYF
TRBV7-2,TRBD2,many,TRBJ2-1,TGTGCCAGCAGCTTGGCGGGAGGCAACTACAATGAGCAGTTCTTC,CASSLAGGNYNEQFF
TRBV28,TRBD2,few,TRBJ2-1,TGTGCCAGCAGTTTCCCTAGACTAGCGGGACTAGATGAGCAGTTCTTC,CASSFPRLAGLDEQFF
TRBV6-1,TRBD2,few,TRBJ2-3,TGTGCCAGCAGACGGACTAGCGGAAACACAGATACGCAGTATTTT,CASRRTSGNTDTQYF
TRBV27,TRBD2,-,TRBJ2-1,TGTGCCAGCAGTATTCTCGGGCTAGCGGCCTACAATGAGCAGTTCTTC,CASSILGLAAYNEQFF
TRBV5-1,TRBD1,-,TRBJ2-3,TGCGCCAGCAGCTTACAGGGGGCGTTGGGTTTAGATACGCAGTATTTT,CASSLQGALGLDTQYF
TRBV7-2,-,-,TRBJ2-6,TGTGCCAGCAGCTTAGAGACACCCGTGGGCGTCCTGACTTTC,CASSLETPVGVLTF
TRBV7-7,TRBD1,few,TRBJ2-2,TGTGCTAGCAGCCCCGGGACAGGGTTTGGTCGTCCCGGGGAGCTGTTTTTT,CASSPGTGFGRPGELFF
TRBV10-3,-,few,TRBJ2-7,TGTGCCATCGGGGCGGTTAAGACCTACGAGCAGTACTTC,CAIGAVKTYEQYF
TRBV19,-,few,TRBJ1-2,TGTGCCAGTAGTATCCATACGCAAGGGCTGGGCTACACCTTC,CASSIHTQGLGYTF
TRBV20-1,TRBD2,few,TRBJ2-2,TGCAGTGCTAGAGCCGGACTAGCGGGGGGGCCTTCCGCCACCGGGGAGCTGTTTTTT,CSARAGLAGGPSATGELFF
TRBV28,-,-,TRBJ2-1,TGTGCCAGCAGTTTATGGGGTCGGACAGAGCACAATGAGCAGTTCTTC,CASSLWGRTEHNEQFF
TRBV5-1,-,few,TRBJ2-5,TGCGCCAGCAGCTTGGCGACATCCGGCCAACAAGAGACCCAGTACTTC,CASSLATSGQQETQYF
TRBV4-2,-,few,TRBJ2-3,TGTGCCAGCAGCCAAGATGTTCTGTTGAATACGCAGTATTTT,CASSQDVLLNTQYF
TRBV6-2/TRBV6-3,TRBD2,few,TRBJ2-7,TGTGCCAGCAGAGGGAGCGGGAGTAGTAGCTACGAGCAGTACTTC,CASRGSGSSSYEQYF
TRBV4-3,-,few,TRBJ2-2,TGCGCCAGCAGCCAGGGTAACCAGCTCGGGGAGCTGTTTTTT,CASSQGNQLGELFF
TRBV30,TRBD1,-,TRBJ2-7,TGTGCCTGGAATACACACGAGGGGACAGGGGAGCAGTACTTC,CAWNTHEGTGEQYF
TRBV28,TRBD1,-,TRBJ1-3,TGTGCCAGCACTTCTGGGGGGACAGGTTATGGAGACACCATATATTTT,CASTSGGTGYGDTIYF
TRBV11-3,-,many,TRBJ2-2,TGTGCCAGCAGCTTAGCGGGGGGCGCGAACACCGGGGAGCTGTTTTTT,CASSLAGGANTGELFF
TRBV28,-,-,TRBJ2-7,TGTGCCGGCGGACCTCTGCCTGGGGAGCAGTACTTC,CAGGPLPGEQYF
TRBV5-1,-,few,TRBJ2-5,TGCGCCAGCAGCTTTGGAGGGAGCGAGACCCAGTACTTC,CASSFGGSETQYF